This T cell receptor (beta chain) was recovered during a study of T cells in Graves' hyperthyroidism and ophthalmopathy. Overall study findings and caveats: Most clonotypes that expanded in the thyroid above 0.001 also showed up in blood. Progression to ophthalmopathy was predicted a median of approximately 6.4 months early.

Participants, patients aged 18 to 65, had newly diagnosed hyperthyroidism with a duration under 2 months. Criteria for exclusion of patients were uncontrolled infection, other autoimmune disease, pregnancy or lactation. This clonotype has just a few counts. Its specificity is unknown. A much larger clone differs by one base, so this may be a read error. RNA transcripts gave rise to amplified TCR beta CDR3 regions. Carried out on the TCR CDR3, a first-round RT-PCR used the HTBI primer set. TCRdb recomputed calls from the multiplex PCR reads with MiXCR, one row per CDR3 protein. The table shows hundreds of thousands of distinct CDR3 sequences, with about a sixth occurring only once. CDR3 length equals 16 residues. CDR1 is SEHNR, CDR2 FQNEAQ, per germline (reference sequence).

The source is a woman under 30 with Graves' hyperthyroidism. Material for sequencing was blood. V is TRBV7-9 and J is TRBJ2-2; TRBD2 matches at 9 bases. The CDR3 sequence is CVSSNGLARQTGELFF. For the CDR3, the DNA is TGTGTCAGCAGCAACGGACTAGCGCGGCAGACCGGGGAGCTGTTTTTT. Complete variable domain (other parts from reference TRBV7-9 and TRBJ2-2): DTGVSQNPRHKITKRGQNVTFRCDPISEHNRLYWYRQTLGQGPEFLTYFQNEAQLEKSRLLSDRFSAERPKGSFSTLEIQRTEQGDSAMYLCVSSNGLARQTGELFFGEGSRLTVL.